A single sample gave rise to the 3 T cell receptor beta chains below, sequenced in a study of cytomegalovirus exposure and HLA in healthy donors. The PCR was carried out with 60 Vbeta primers and 13 Jbeta primers. Method: immunoSEQ multiplex PCR; TCRdb's copy keeps in-frame clones and lacks some. This sample carries 90,000 to 100,000 clones, around 79% of them seen once, and the ten largest clones take around 4.5%. Sequencing was performed on PBMCs. These receptors all stem from a woman aged 40-49 years in good health and CMV-seronegative.

This clone was seen more than once but under ten times. CDR3: CASSSGLAGTGELFF. DNA of the CDR3: TGTGCCAGCAGCTCCGGACTAGCGGGGACCGGGGAGCTGTTTTTT. The gene calls are TRBV11-1 and TRBJ2-2; the match to TRBD2 covers 12 bases. This CDR3 is built from 15 residues. The junction had 2 bases not matched to a gene; V was cut back by 4 bases and J by 5 bases. From germline, CDR1 is SGHAT and CDR2 FQDESV (reference sequence).

CDR3 sequence: CASTAGGYGYTF. CDR3 coding DNA: TGTGCCAGTACTGCGGGTGGCTATGGCTACACCTTC. The chain links TRBV19 to TRBJ1-2; D unresolved. Germline values: CDR1 LNHDA, CDR2 SQIVND (reference sequence). Trimming cost V 7 bases and J 4 bases, with 10 bases left between them. The CDR3 loop spans 12 amino acids.

V and J are TRBV7-9 and TRBJ2-7; D perhaps matches TRBD2 (7 bases). Trimming took off 4 bases at V and 6 bases at J, with 13 bases between the two ends. Germline CDR1 reads SEHNR; CDR2 reads FQNEAQ (reference sequence). This CDR3 is built from 13 residues. This CDR3 reads CASSSYREGEQYF. In nucleotides, the CDR3 is TGTGCCAGCAGCTCGTACAGGGAGGGCGAGCAGTACTTC.